This entry lists 7 T cell receptor beta chains sequenced from one sample in a study of response to subunit inactivated influenza vaccine (dated by TCRdb to the late 2010s). Libraries were made using RT-PCR. The instrument was an Illumina HiSeq 2500. TCRdb's own reprocessing of the public reads used fastp at Q25 and MiXCR and kept productive beta chains. All rows with the same CDR3 protein become a single entry with the most common DNA and genes. For this sample there are 150,000 to 200,000 distinct CDR3 sequences; 10% to 15% appear just once. The ten largest clones take up about 29% of the sample. These same records also appear under a second study, on T cells expressing NK-cell markers. The second study's authors report: 5'RACE template switching, by which a universal primer site and unique molecular identifiers were added, was used to make TCR beta cDNA libraries.

The sequencing here drew on CD8+ T cells sorted from PBMCs, taken less than 13 days after vaccination. The receptors originated from a man in his forties or fifties who received an inactivated influenza vaccine. Donor details come from another sample of the same person, matched by shared clones.

The sample holds many counts of this clonotype. The chain joins TRBV4-3 to TRBJ2-2; 8 bases agree with TRBD2. The CDR3 length is 15 residues. Germline V gene data show CDR1 as LGHNA and CDR2 as YSLEER. J was trimmed by 5 bases and V by 3 bases; bases with no gene match: 5. For the CDR3, the DNA is TGCGCCAGCAGCCAGTTAGCGGGGCGAACCGGGGAGCTGTTTTTT. Its translation: CASSQLAGRTGELFF.

The chain recombines TRBV4-3 with TRBJ2-7, with TRBD2 identical over 8 bases. The CDR3 has 14 residues. Germline assignment: CDR1 LGHNA and CDR2 YSLEER. The V segment lost 4 bases and the J segment 7 bases; nucleotides outside the gene matches: 9. CDR3 nucleotide sequence: TGCGCCAGCAGCCTGGGACTAGGGGCGGGAGAGCAGTACTTC. Its translation is CASSLGLGAGEQYF.

This clonotype occurred a few times. The chain uses TRBV28 and TRBJ2-5, with a weak D call TRBD1 (6 bases). CDR3 size: 16 residues. Trimming pared 8 bases from V and 5 bases from J, leaving 24 bases between. Per germline, CDR1 MDHEN and CDR2 SYDVKM. The CDR3 DNA follows: TGTGCCAGCCTTACTGTGGGGCCCCTTGGGGGCGAGACCCAGTACTTC. Protein: CASLTVGPLGGETQYF.

This chain joins TRBV10-3 and TRBJ1-4; D possibly corresponds to TRBD1 (6 bases). The CDR3 is 13 amino acids. Germline CDR1 ENHRY, CDR2 SYGVKD. With 6 bases removed from V and 7 bases from J, the gap between germline ends came to 12 bases. For the CDR3, the DNA is TGTGCCATCAGCTACAGGGAGGGTGAAAAACTGTTTTTT. This sequence encodes CAISYREGEKLFF.

This clonotype has a count of ten or more. This sequence joins TRBV7-6 and TRBJ2-7; 14 bases fit TRBD2. This CDR3 is built from 16 residues. Unmatched junction bases numbered 6, after V lost 4 bases and J lost 4 bases. Germline CDR1 reads SGHVS; CDR2 reads FNYEAQ. CDR3 nucleotides: TGTGCCAGCAGCTCTTGGGGGACTAGCGGGAGTTACGAGCAGTACTTC. This sequence encodes CASSSWGTSGSYEQYF.

This clonotype was recorded at least ten times. This chain links TRBV2 with TRBJ2-7; 7 bases agree with TRBD1. V shed 2 bases and J 4 bases; nucleotides not matched to a gene: 2. Germline CDR1 SNHLY, CDR2 FYNNEI. CDR3 size: 13 residues. The CDR3 DNA reads TGTGCCAGCAGTGAATCCAGGGGGTACGAGCAGTACTTC. Residues: CASSESRGYEQYF.

CDR3 nucleotides: TGTGCCAGCAGCTGGGGAACTGGCGATGAGCAGTTCTTC. The encoded protein is CASSWGTGDEQFF. The chain carries TRBV5-6 and TRBJ2-1; no reliable D call. With 3 bases removed from V and 8 bases from J, the gap between germline ends came to 12 bases. The CDR3 has 13 amino acids. Germline values: CDR1 SGHDT, CDR2 YYEEEE.